Sequencing of this T cell receptor beta chain was carried out in a study of blood T cell repertoires in COVID-19. Study-wide context: Nucleic acid was either cDNA or gDNA, and it came from T cells, B-cell-depleted T cells, or PBMCs.

In the authors' workflow: Nucleated cell counts were estimated from reference gene primer amplification. Sequencing was performed with immunoSEQ multiplex PCR; in TCRdb, only in-frame clones are kept and a portion is missing. D and trimming come from the DNA, and the V and J calls and clone size come from that table. The sample has about 220,000 clones; 82% are singletons. The germline V gene has CDR1 SNHLY and CDR2 FYNNEI. This CDR3 is 14 amino acids long. The V gene end was trimmed by 10 bases and the J gene end by 3 bases; junction bases not matched to a gene: 8. The V call is TRBV2, the J call TRBJ2-3, with TRBD2 matching over 9 bases. Sequencing was done on a sample of peripheral blood. The clonotype originates from a woman in her seventies with COVID-19, enrolled during active disease. CDR3 region: CATFSGSLTDTQYF. CDR3 bases: TGTGCCACCTTTAGCGGGAGTCTTACAGATACGCAGTATTTT.